This T cell receptor (beta chain) derives from a study of cytomegalovirus exposure and HLA in healthy donors. Study-level background: An earlier analysis found around 100 million unique TCR beta sequences from about 190 million T cells.

In the PCR, 60 Vbeta and 13 Jbeta primers were used. Here immunoSEQ multiplex PCR was the method, and the copy in TCRdb shows in-frame clones only, minus some. The data show more than 95,000 clones, with roughly 66% seen just once and roughly 3% held by the top ten. This TCR derives from a woman between 50 and 59 years old in good health and CMV-seronegative. The sample comprised PBMCs.

The CDR3 here is CASSEDMNNSPLHF. CDR3 nucleotide sequence: TGCGCCAGCAGTGAGGACATGAACAATTCACCCCTCCACTTT. The chain recombines TRBV5-1 with TRBJ1-6, with a possible D match to TRBD1 (5 bases). From germline, CDR1 is SGHRS and CDR2 YFSETQ. The CDR3 runs 14 residues. V was shortened by 5 bases and J by 7 bases, with 13 bases between the two germline ends.